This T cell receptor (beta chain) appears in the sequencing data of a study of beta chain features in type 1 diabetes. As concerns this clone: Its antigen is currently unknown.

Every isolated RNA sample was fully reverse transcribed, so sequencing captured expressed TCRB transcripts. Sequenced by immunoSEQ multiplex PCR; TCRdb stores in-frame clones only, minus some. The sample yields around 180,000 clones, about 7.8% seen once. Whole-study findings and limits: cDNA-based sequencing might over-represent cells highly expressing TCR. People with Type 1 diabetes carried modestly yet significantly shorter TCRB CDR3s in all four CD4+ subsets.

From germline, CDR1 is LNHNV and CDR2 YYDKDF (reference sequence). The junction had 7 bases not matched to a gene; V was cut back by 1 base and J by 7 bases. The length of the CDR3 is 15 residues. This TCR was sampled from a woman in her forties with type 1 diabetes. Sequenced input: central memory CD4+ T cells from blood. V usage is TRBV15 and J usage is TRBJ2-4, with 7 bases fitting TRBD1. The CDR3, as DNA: TGTGCCACCAGCAGAGCACGGGACAGAAGTAACATTCAGTACTTC. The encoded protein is CATSRARDRSNIQYF.